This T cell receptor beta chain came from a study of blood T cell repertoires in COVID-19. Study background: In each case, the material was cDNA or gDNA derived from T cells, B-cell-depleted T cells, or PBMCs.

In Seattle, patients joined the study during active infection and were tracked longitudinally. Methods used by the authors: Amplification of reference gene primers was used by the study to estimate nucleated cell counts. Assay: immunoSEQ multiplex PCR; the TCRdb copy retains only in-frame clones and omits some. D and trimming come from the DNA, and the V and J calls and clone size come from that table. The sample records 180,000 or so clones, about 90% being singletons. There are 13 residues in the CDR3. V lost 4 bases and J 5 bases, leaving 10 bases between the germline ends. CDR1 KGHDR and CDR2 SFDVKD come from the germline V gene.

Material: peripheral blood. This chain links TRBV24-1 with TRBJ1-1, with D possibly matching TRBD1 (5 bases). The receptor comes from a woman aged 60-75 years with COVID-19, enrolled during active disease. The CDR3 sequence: CATSEPQGTEAFF. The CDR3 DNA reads TGTGCCACCAGTGAGCCCCAGGGAACTGAAGCTTTCTTT.